This T cell receptor (beta chain) is from a study of OX40 agonist ivuxolimab in advanced cancers. General study findings and limits: Specificity for antigen went undetermined in the expanded peripheral T cells.

Sequenced by immunoSEQ multiplex PCR; TCRdb stores in-frame clones only, minus some. This table has approximately 64,000 clones, approximately 80% appearing once. This CDR3 is built from 13 residues. The V end was cut by 3 bases, the J end by 1 base, with 6 bases between. Germline CDR1 is WSHSY and CDR2 is SAAADI. The study sampled blood at baseline, cycle 4 day 1, and cycle 7 day 1. On this clone itself: Its specificity is unknown.

The sequencing used CD4+ or CD8+ T cells sorted from blood, collected in a trial of the OX40 agonist ivuxolimab. The chain couples TRBV10-2 to TRBJ1-2; D gene unclear. The sequence was collected from an adult with an advanced solid tumor such as melanoma, head and neck, liver or kidney cancer. DNA for the CDR3: TGCGCCAGCAGTGACGGGATTAACTATGGCTACACCTTC. This translates into CASSDGINYGYTF.